This is a list of T cell receptor beta chains from one sample in a study of blood T cells in healthy people across ages. Each CDR3 protein gets one entry after TCRdb re-called the 5' RACE reads with MiXCR. This table holds over 600,000 distinct CDR3 sequences, 21% found once. Sequenced input: blood. All receptors come from an older man in good health. The CDR3 runs from the conserved cysteine through the conserved F or W.

TRBV20-1	TRBJ2-5	CSASGRDGETQYF
TRBV20-1	TRBJ2-1	CSARKNEQFF
TRBV13	TRBJ2-2	CASRSGTSQHVAGELFF
TRBV6-2/TRBV6-3	TRBJ2-5	CASRTTSGVQETQYF
TRBV10-3	TRBJ2-7	CAIRGSTGSREQYF
TRBV5-1	TRBJ2-7	CASRVELAGAHEQYF
TRBV18	TRBJ1-2	CASSSQGAEYYGYTF
TRBV20-1	TRBJ2-1	CSASFGSGNEQFF
TRBV7-2	TRBJ2-7	CASSFKTSGSYEQYF
TRBV7-9	TRBJ2-1	CASSKDRGIYNEQFF
TRBV14	TRBJ1-1	CASSQDWNTEAFF
TRBV21-1	TRBJ2-7	CAHEGYEQYF
TRBV7-9	TRBJ2-6	CASSFQGKANVLTF
TRBV2	TRBJ2-1	CASTGLAGEQFF
TRBV29-1	TRBJ2-3	CSEGTTTDTQYF
TRBV25-1	TRBJ2-3	CASRKDRGTDTQYF